This TCR beta chain was recorded in a study of OX40 agonist ivuxolimab in advanced cancers. Points on this clone: Its specificity is unknown.

Sequencing was performed with immunoSEQ multiplex PCR; in TCRdb, only in-frame clones are kept and a portion is missing. The table has tens of thousands of clones, roughly 83% seen once. General study results and limits: Both CD4+ and CD8+ T cell populations in blood had undergone clonal expansion by week 6 at 0.1 to 3.0 mg/kg.

The CDR3 covers 16 residues. In germline, CDR1 is MNHEY, CDR2 SMNVEV (reference sequence). J was trimmed by 6 bases and V by 3 bases; bases with no gene match: 6. Material: CD4+ or CD8+ T cells sorted from blood, obtained in a trial of the OX40 agonist ivuxolimab. The rearrangement joins TRBV27 to TRBJ2-1; TRBD2 matches 12 bases. The source is an adult with an advanced solid tumor such as melanoma, head and neck, liver or kidney cancer. As DNA, the CDR3 is TGTGCCAGCAGTTTTGCGACTAGCGGGAGTTTCAATGAGCAGTTCTTC. This codes for CASSFATSGSFNEQFF.